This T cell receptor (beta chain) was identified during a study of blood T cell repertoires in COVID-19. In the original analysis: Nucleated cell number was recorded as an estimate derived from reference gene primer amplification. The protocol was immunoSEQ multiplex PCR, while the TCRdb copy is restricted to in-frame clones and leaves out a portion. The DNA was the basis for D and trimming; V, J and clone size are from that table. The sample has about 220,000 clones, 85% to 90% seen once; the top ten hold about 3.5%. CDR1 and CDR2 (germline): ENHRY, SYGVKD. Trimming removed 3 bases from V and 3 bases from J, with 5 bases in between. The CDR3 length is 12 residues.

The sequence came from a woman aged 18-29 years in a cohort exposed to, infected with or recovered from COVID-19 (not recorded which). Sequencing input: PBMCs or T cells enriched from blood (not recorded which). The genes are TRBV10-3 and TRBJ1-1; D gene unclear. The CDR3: CAISEGDTEAFF. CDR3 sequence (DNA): TGTGCCATCAGTGAAGGAGACACTGAAGCTTTCTTT.